Each of the 16 T cell receptor beta chains below was sequenced from the same sample in a study of T cells in Graves' hyperthyroidism and ophthalmopathy. Amplified regions were TCR beta CDR3 sequences from RNA transcripts. The HTBI primer set served for first-round RT-PCR of the TCR CDR3. From the multiplex PCR reads, TCRdb called clonotypes with MiXCR, one entry per CDR3 protein. The sample holds some 800,000 distinct CDR3 sequences, approximately 40% seen once. Sequences were obtained from blood. The source of these receptors is a man aged 18 to 29 with Graves' hyperthyroidism.

This clonotype was seen only a few times. The CDR3 nucleotides read TGCAGTGCGCTCCGGGACGGGTCGATTGAAAAACTGTTTTTT. It encodes CSALRDGSIEKLFF. The chain employs TRBV20-1 and TRBJ1-4; D perhaps matches TRBD1 (5 bases). This CDR3 comprises 14 residues. The V end was cut by 6 bases, the J end by 7 bases, with 18 bases between. Germline V CDR1 and CDR2: DFQATT, SNEGSKA (reference sequence).

This clonotype has ten or more counts. The rearrangement joins TRBV25-1 to TRBJ2-5; D could derive from TRBD1 or TRBD2 (5 bases each). Trimming pared 3 bases from V and 6 bases from J, leaving 8 bases between. This CDR3 contains 12 residues. The germline CDR1 and CDR2 sequences are MGHDK and SYGVNS. The CDR3, as DNA: TGTGCCAGCAGTGACTCGGGACAGACCCAGTACTTC. Its protein is CASSDSGQTQYF.

This clonotype showed up many times. The chain employs TRBV6-2 or TRBV6-3 and TRBJ1-5; D gene ambiguous. Germline assignment: CDR1 MNHEY and CDR2 SVGEGT. The CDR3 has 14 amino acids. Trimming shortened V by 6 bases and J by 1 base, and 10 bases separated the two germline ends. Here the CDR3 reads CASRVGRSNQPQHF. The CDR3 region has the DNA TGTGCCAGCAGGGTTGGACGGAGCAATCAGCCCCAGCATTTT.

There are a few counts of this clonotype. The genes are TRBV12-3 or TRBV12-4 and TRBJ1-1; D uncertain. The CDR3 has 14 amino acids. Trimming cost V 6 bases and J 0 bases, with 11 bases left between them. CDR3 region: CASSPVGLNTEAFF. Written as DNA, the CDR3 is TGTGCCAGCAGCCCGGTGGGTCTGAACACTGAAGCTTTCTTT.

There are many counts of this clonotype. The chain is built from TRBV9 and TRBJ2-7, with TRBD1 identical over 7 bases. Germline CDR1 is SGDLS and CDR2 is YYNGEE. V dropped 3 bases and J dropped 4; count of bases not matched to a gene: 1. CDR3 length: 12 residues. The CDR3 bases are TGTGCCAGCAGCGGGGACAGTTACGAGCAGTACTTC. Its translation: CASSGDSYEQYF.

This clonotype was picked up many times. V gene TRBV9 combines with J gene TRBJ1-2; no clear D. Germline values: CDR1 SGDLS, CDR2 YYNGEE. The germline V and J ends were trimmed by 0 bases and 5 bases, with 11 bases remaining between them. The CDR3 contains 14 residues. The DNA of the CDR3 is TGTGCCAGCAGCGTAGGGGAGACGGCTTATGGCTACACCTTC. Translating gives CASSVGETAYGYTF.

This clonotype was detected only once. J is TRBJ2-7 and V is TRBV7-3; D is possibly TRBD1 or TRBD2 (7 bases each). Per the germline V gene, CDR1 is SGHTA and CDR2 is FQGTGA. V was trimmed by 11 bases and J by 4 bases, leaving 18 bases between them. The CDR3 runs to 13 residues. As DNA, the CDR3 is TGTGCCTCCAGACAGGGTAGCGGGTACGAGCAGTACTTC. Protein sequence: CASRQGSGYEQYF.

A single count supports this clonotype. The rearrangement links TRBV10-3 to TRBJ1-5; TRBD1 might be the D (6 bases). The germline gives CDR1 ENHRY, CDR2 SYGVKD. The CDR3 is 13 residues long. The CDR3 loop reads CATRGAGDQPQHF. CDR3 nucleotides: TGTGCTACCCGGGGGGCAGGGGATCAGCCCCAGCATTTT.

Concerning this clonotype itself: A read error may explain this, as a much larger clone is one base away. This chain connects TRBV15 to TRBJ1-1; 10 bases are shared with TRBD1. The CDR3 loop spans 15 amino acids. With 8 bases clipped from V and 1 base from J, the junction kept 7 bases outside the gene matches. Germline V lookup: CDR1 LNHNV, CDR2 YYDKDF (reference sequence). The CDR3 coding sequence is TGTGCCACCGAGACAGGGGGCTGGAGGAACACTGAAGCTTTCTTT. Encoded protein: CATETGGWRNTEAFF.

The chain joins TRBV10-3 to TRBJ1-5; perhaps TRBD1 as D (5 bases). V lost 10 bases and J 0 bases, leaving 13 bases between the germline ends. Germline V gives CDR1 ENHRY, CDR2 SYGVKD. This CDR3 spans 14 amino acids. For the CDR3, the DNA is TGTGCCACCGGGACGTCTTATAGCAATCAGCCCCAGCATTTT. As protein: CATGTSYSNQPQHF.

The table lists this clonotype with a few counts. V and J are TRBV11-2 and TRBJ2-7; D not resolved. Germline V gives CDR1 SGHAT, CDR2 FQNNGV. The ends were cut back, 3 bases at V and 2 bases at J, with 8 bases in the middle. CDR3 length: 13 residues. The CDR3, as DNA: TGTGCCAGCAGCTTTTTTGGAACCTACGAGCAGTACTTC. Translated, it gives CASSFFGTYEQYF.

This clonotype showed up just a few times. V gene TRBV7-8 combines with J gene TRBJ1-4; possibly TRBD1 for D (6 bases). The length of the CDR3 is 16 residues. In germline, CDR1 is SGHVS, CDR2 FQNEAQ. V was shortened by 2 bases and J by 0 bases, with 10 bases between the two germline ends. The CDR3 loop reads CASSLIGGATNEKLFF. The CDR3 DNA reads as TGTGCCAGCAGCTTAATAGGGGGTGCAACTAATGAAAAACTGTTTTTT.

The chain has TRBV12-3 or TRBV12-4 and TRBJ2-5; the match to TRBD2 covers 10 bases. Trimming took 8 bases from V and 2 from J; bases not matched to a gene: 8. CDR3 length: 15 residues. The CDR3 coding sequence is TGTGCCAGCTTCAGGTCTAGCGGGGGACAAGAGACCCAGTACTTC. Translating it yields CASFRSSGGQETQYF.

This clonotype was found many times. This rearrangement joins TRBV29-1 to TRBJ1-1, with a tentative D call TRBD1 (5 bases). V was clipped by 6 bases and J by 0 bases, with 11 bases between them. This CDR3 contains 13 residues. The V gene's germline CDR1 is SQVTM and CDR2 ANQGSEA. For the CDR3, the DNA is TGCAGCGTGACGGGACGGATGAACACTGAAGCTTTCTTT. This gives the protein CSVTGRMNTEAFF.

This clonotype was seen ten or more times. The chain couples TRBV10-3 to TRBJ2-5; D remains ambiguous. The ends were cut back, 3 bases at V and 5 bases at J, with 19 bases in the middle. The CDR3 has 16 residues. Germline assignment: CDR1 ENHRY and CDR2 SYGVKD. The CDR3 sequence: CAISDPSADEAETQYF. The DNA of the CDR3 is TGTGCCATCAGTGACCCCAGCGCGGACGAAGCGGAGACCCAGTACTTC.

This sequence joins TRBV2 and TRBJ1-6; TRBD1 might be the D (6 bases). Trimming removed 6 bases at V and 6 bases at J, with 15 bases between. Germline CDR1 SNHLY, CDR2 FYNNEI. The CDR3 length is 15 residues. As DNA, the CDR3 is TGTGCCAGCAGCCCCCCGGGCAGGGGTAATTCACCCCTCCACTTT. Protein sequence: CASSPPGRGNSPLHF.